This T cell receptor beta chain was observed in a study of blood T cell repertoires in COVID-19. Germline-derived CDR1 and CDR2 are SGHVS and FQNEAQ. CDR3 size: 17 residues. J gave up 6 bases and V 0 bases, and 6 bases lay outside the gene matches. Method: immunoSEQ multiplex PCR; TCRdb's copy keeps in-frame clones and lacks some. This table has about 15,000 clones, about 88% appearing once. The sample taken for sequencing was peripheral blood. This TCR derives from a woman aged 65 to 85 in a cohort sampled during active or convalescent COVID-19. This chain joins TRBV7-8 and TRBJ2-4, with 12 bases lining up with TRBD2. Here the CDR3 reads CASSLALAGGVRNIQYF. The CDR3 bases are TGTGCCAGCAGCTTAGCTCTAGCGGGGGGGGTGAGAAACATTCAGTACTTC.